The 25 T cell receptor beta chains reported below all come from one sample, sequenced in a study of CD8+CD57+ T cells in acquired aplastic anemia. Genomic DNA constituted the template upon which TCR beta VDJ and CDR3 profiling was performed. TCRdb passed the reads through MiXCR, listing each CDR3 protein once. The sample lists some 190,000 distinct CDR3 sequences; approximately 46% were seen once. The source material was sorted CD4+, CD8+, or CD8+CD57+ T cells (not recorded which) from PBMCs. The receptors come from a human donor in good health.

The chain recombines TRBV7-8 with TRBJ1-1, with a tentative D call TRBD1 (6 bases). Trimming shortened V by 3 bases and J by 5 bases, and 22 bases separated the two germline ends. Germline V gene lookup returns CDR1 SGHVS and CDR2 FQNEAQ. CDR3 length: 17 residues. In DNA form, the CDR3 reads TGTGCCAGCAGCTTTAGGCGTACGGGCAGGGGAAAAACTGAAGCTTTCTTT. It encodes CASSFRRTGRGKTEAFF.

The gene calls are TRBV20-1 and TRBJ2-7; D may be TRBD2 (6 bases). This CDR3 comprises 13 residues. Looked up from germline, CDR1 is DFQATT and CDR2 is SNEGSKA (reference sequence). V lost 2 bases and J 2 bases, leaving 10 bases between the germline ends. Here the CDR3 DNA reads TGCAGTGCTAGACGGGAGCCCACCTACGAGCAGTACTTC. It codes for CSARREPTYEQYF.

The table lists this clonotype with many counts. V and J are TRBV12-3 or TRBV12-4 and TRBJ2-5, with a possible D match to TRBD1 (6 bases). The V gene lost 5 bases and the J gene lost 2 bases, with 12 bases spanning the gap. The CDR3 has 14 residues. The chain's CDR3 is CASSHAGVQETQYF. CDR3 nucleotides: TGTGCCAGCAGTCACGCAGGGGTTCAAGAGACCCAGTACTTC.

The chain links TRBV7-8 to TRBJ2-7; D is uncertain. Germline V CDR1 and CDR2: SGHVS, FQNEAQ. The V end was cut by 5 bases, the J end by 6 bases, with 11 bases between. The CDR3 extends over 12 amino acids. As DNA, the CDR3 is TGTGCCAGCAGCCGGAGTGTTTTCGAGCAGTACTTC. This sequence encodes CASSRSVFEQYF.

CDR3 nucleotide sequence: TGTGCCAGCAGCCAAGATGGGAGGGGGCGCAAGGCGGATCAGCCCCAGCATTTT. As protein: CASSQDGRGRKADQPQHF. This chain joins TRBV3-1 and TRBJ1-5; 7 positions match TRBD1. The length of the CDR3 is 18 residues. Trimming took 0 bases from V and 5 from J; bases not matched to a gene: 13. Germline V lookup: CDR1 LGHDT, CDR2 YNNKEL (reference sequence).

CDR3 loop: CASSRGLAGVELGYNEQFF. The CDR3 bases are TGCGCCAGCAGCCGGGGACTAGCGGGAGTTGAGTTGGGGTACAATGAGCAGTTCTTC. The chain employs TRBV5-1 and TRBJ2-1; 14 nucleotides agree with TRBD2. Trimming took 4 bases from V and 4 from J; bases not matched to a gene: 13. CDR3 length equals 19 residues. Germline V gene data show CDR1 as SGHRS and CDR2 as YFSETQ.

The CDR3 DNA reads as TGTGCCAGTAGTAAATTATATCAGCCCCAGCATTTT. As protein: CASSKLYQPQHF. The chain couples TRBV19 to TRBJ1-5; no clear D. The CDR3 sequence is 12 residues long. V lost 4 bases and J lost 5, with 6 bases in between. Germline V gives CDR1 LNHDA, CDR2 SQIVND (reference sequence).

This chain connects TRBV24-1 to TRBJ2-7; 11 bases map to TRBD1. Trimming took 9 bases from V and 2 from J; bases not matched to a gene: 2. CDR1 and CDR2 from the germline V gene are KGHDR and SFDVKD. The CDR3 has 13 amino acids. The CDR3 DNA reads as TGTGCCACCGGGACAGGGGGGACCTACGAGCAGTACTTC. It yields the protein CATGTGGTYEQYF.

The table lists this clonotype with many counts. The chain uses TRBV2 and TRBJ1-6, with TRBD1 as a possible D gene (5 bases). This CDR3 comprises 14 residues. V was pared by 2 bases and J by 7 bases, with 9 bases between. The germline gives CDR1 SNHLY, CDR2 FYNNEI. The DNA of the CDR3 is TGTGCCAGCAGTGAAAGACAGCTGAATTCACCCCTCCACTTT. Encoded protein: CASSERQLNSPLHF.

This clonotype was seen a single time. The V gene is TRBV12-3 or TRBV12-4, the J gene TRBJ1-1, with D possibly matching TRBD1 (5 bases). This CDR3 comprises 11 residues. Trimming shortened V by 5 bases and J by 7 bases, and 8 bases separated the two germline ends. The CDR3 region is CASSGDGEAFF. CDR3 in DNA: TGTGCCAGCAGTGGGGACGGTGAAGCTTTCTTT.

This clonotype was observed a few times. This chain joins TRBV29-1 and TRBJ2-6; D is tentatively TRBD1 or TRBD2 (5 bases each). V was clipped by 5 bases and J by 3 bases, with 11 bases between them. CDR1 SQVTM and CDR2 ANQGSEA come from the germline V gene. CDR3 length equals 14 residues. Here the CDR3 reads CSVNEGNGANVLTF. For the CDR3, the DNA is TGCAGCGTTAATGAGGGGAATGGGGCCAACGTCCTGACTTTC.

The V and J genes are TRBV30 and TRBJ2-2; D may be TRBD1 (5 bases). The CDR3 runs to 14 residues. Per germline, CDR1 GTSNPN and CDR2 SVGIG (reference sequence). V was shortened by 3 bases and J by 0 bases, with 8 bases between the two germline ends. CDR3 amino acids: CAWRTGANTGELFF. DNA for the CDR3: TGTGCCTGGAGAACAGGAGCGAACACCGGGGAGCTGTTTTTT. Variable domain in full (rest from reference TRBV30 and TRBJ2-2): SQTIHQWPATLVQPVGSPLSLECTVEGTSNPNLYWYRQAAGRGLQLLFYSVGIGQISSEVPQNLSASRPQDRQFILSSKKLLLSDSGFYLCAWRTGANTGELFFGEGSRLTVL.

J is TRBJ1-5 and V is TRBV2; 8 positions agree with TRBD1. The CDR3 sequence is 14 residues long. Looked up from germline, CDR1 is SNHLY and CDR2 is FYNNEI. Germline trimming cut 11 bases from V and 14 bases from J; bases unmatched to any gene: 20. The CDR3: CAAGTGIAINPKHF. CDR3 DNA: TGTGCCGCCGGGACAGGAATAGCAATCAACCCCAAGCATTTT.

This clonotype was found many times. The chain is built from TRBV12-3 or TRBV12-4 and TRBJ2-4; 9 bases fit TRBD2. The trim removed 6 bases at V and 3 bases at J, leaving 3 bases unmatched. This CDR3 has 14 residues. CDR3 DNA: TGTGCCAGCAGCCCAGCGGGAGGCAAAAACATTCAGTACTTC. Encoded protein: CASSPAGGKNIQYF.

V is TRBV10-3 and J is TRBJ2-7; D gene uncertain. V lost 10 bases and J lost 6, with 19 bases in between. Germline CDR1 ENHRY, CDR2 SYGVKD. CDR3 length: 13 residues. The CDR3: CATAPQALREQYF. The CDR3 DNA reads as TGTGCCACCGCTCCGCAGGCCCTCCGCGAGCAGTACTTC.

In the case of this clonotype: Since a much larger clone is just one base distant, this may be a read error. The gene calls are TRBV5-1 and TRBJ2-2, with D maybe TRBD2 (7 bases). The CDR3 sequence is 13 residues long. Germline V gene lookup returns CDR1 SGHRS and CDR2 YFSETQ. Trimming pared 3 bases from V and 9 bases from J, leaving 12 bases between. CDR3 DNA: TGCGCCAGCAGCTGGGGGGGGCCCAGGGAGCTGTTTTTT. It translates to CASSWGGPRELFF.

With respect to this clonotype: A much bigger clone sits one base away, suggesting this may be a read error. The CDR3 region is CASVGLSSYEQYF. The CDR3 DNA follows: TGTGCCAGCGTGGGACTGTCCTCTTACGAGCAGTACTTC. The chain couples TRBV6-2 or TRBV6-3 to TRBJ2-7; the D gene is possibly TRBD2 (6 bases). V lost 8 bases, J lost 4 bases, and 15 bases lay in between. The CDR3 has 13 residues. The germline V gene has CDR1 MNHEY and CDR2 SVGEGT.

This clonotype was seen at least ten times. The chain combines TRBV7-9 with TRBJ2-7, with unresolved D. The CDR3 is 13 amino acids. Germline V gene lookup returns CDR1 SEHNR and CDR2 FQNEAQ (reference sequence). The ends were cut back, 2 bases at V and 5 bases at J, with 10 bases in the middle. CDR3 amino acids: CASSLSRVNEQYF. CDR3 DNA sequence: TGTGCCAGCAGCTTATCTAGGGTTAACGAGCAGTACTTC.

The genes are TRBV9 and TRBJ2-1; 8 bases are a match to TRBD2. There are 15 residues in the CDR3. The ends lost 0 bases at V and 6 bases at J; junction bases unmatched: 5. Germline CDR1 and CDR2: SGDLS and YYNGEE. CDR3 sequence reads: CASSVVAGGLNEQFF. DNA of the CDR3: TGTGCCAGCAGCGTAGTTGCGGGAGGCCTCAATGAGCAGTTCTTC.

This clonotype showed up many times. The V call is TRBV4-3, the J call TRBJ2-5; 13 bases match TRBD2. The CDR3 extends over 16 amino acids. J gave up 1 base and V 3 bases, and 2 bases lay outside the gene matches. The germline CDR1 and CDR2 sequences are LGHNA and YSLEER. The CDR3 loop reads CASSQGLAGPQETQYF. In nucleotides, the CDR3 is TGCGCCAGCAGCCAGGGACTAGCGGGACCCCAAGAGACCCAGTACTTC.

The gene calls are TRBV18 and TRBJ2-6; D is unresolved. The CDR3 runs 14 residues. The germline V gene has CDR1 KGHSH and CDR2 LQKENI. V dropped 3 bases and J dropped 0 bases, with 3 bases sitting between them. The DNA of the CDR3 is TGTGCCAGCTCACCGGGCTCTGGGGCCAACGTCCTGACTTTC. Amino acids: CASSPGSGANVLTF.

The V and J genes are TRBV10-3 and TRBJ1-1, with D possibly matching TRBD1 (5 bases). Per the germline V gene, CDR1 is ENHRY and CDR2 is SYGVKD. V shed 6 bases and J shed 2 bases, with 13 bases lying between them. The CDR3 extends over 14 amino acids. DNA of the CDR3: TGTGCCATCAGGGGAGGACAATTAAACACTGAAGCTTTCTTT. Protein sequence: CAIRGGQLNTEAFF.

The rearrangement links TRBV4-1 to TRBJ1-6; TRBD1 aligns across 10 bases. Germline V gene sequence: CDR1 MGHRA, CDR2 YSYEKL. CDR3 length: 16 residues. J lost 9 bases, V lost 1 base, and 6 bases had no gene match. CDR3 sequence: CASSQVPGQGFSPLHF. Here the CDR3 DNA reads TGCGCCAGCAGCCAAGTCCCGGGACAGGGGTTTTCACCCCTCCACTTT.

This chain links TRBV24-1 with TRBJ1-2; 10 bases are shared with TRBD1. The CDR3 extends over 15 amino acids. J gave up 4 bases and V 7 bases, and 8 bases lay outside the gene matches. Germline loops: CDR1 KGHDR, CDR2 SFDVKD. In DNA, the CDR3 is TGTGCCACCAGCAGGGACAGGGGCCACCTCTATGGCTACACCTTC. It codes for CATSRDRGHLYGYTF.

The CDR3 DNA follows: TGTGCCAGCAGCCAGTCCCCCGGCGGGAGGTTTGGCGAGCAGTACTTC. Its translation is CASSQSPGGRFGEQYF. The chain couples TRBV11-2 to TRBJ2-7, with TRBD2 matching over 8 bases. The CDR3 sequence is 16 residues long. Germline CDR1 and CDR2: SGHAT and FQNNGV. The trim removed 5 bases at V and 6 bases at J, leaving 15 bases unmatched. Looking up the rest from reference TRBV11-2 and TRBJ2-7 gives the full variable domain: EAGVAQSPRYKIIEKRQSVAFWCNPISGHATLYWYQQILGQGPKLLIQFQNNGVVDDSQLPKDRFSAERLKGVDSTLKIQPAKLEDSAVYLCASSQSPGGRFGEQYFGPGTRLTVT.